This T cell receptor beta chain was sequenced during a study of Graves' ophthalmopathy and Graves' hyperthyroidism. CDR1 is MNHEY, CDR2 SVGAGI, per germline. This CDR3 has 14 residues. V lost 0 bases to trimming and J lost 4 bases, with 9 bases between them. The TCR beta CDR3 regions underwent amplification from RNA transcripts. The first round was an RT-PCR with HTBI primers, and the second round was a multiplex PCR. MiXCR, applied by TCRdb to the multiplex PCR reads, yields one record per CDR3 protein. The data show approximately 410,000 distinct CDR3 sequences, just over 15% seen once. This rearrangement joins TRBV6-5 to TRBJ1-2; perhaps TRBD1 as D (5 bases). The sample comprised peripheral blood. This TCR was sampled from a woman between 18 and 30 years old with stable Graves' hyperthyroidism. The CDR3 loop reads CASSYSGGSYGYTF. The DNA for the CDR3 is TGTGCCAGCAGTTACTCGGGGGGGAGCTATGGCTACACCTTC.